Listed below are T cell receptor beta chains from one sample, sequenced in a study of blood T cell repertoires in COVID-19. Data came from immunoSEQ multiplex PCR; TCRdb stores just in-frame clones and leaves some out. Of under 50,000 clones detected, more than 90% appear once; the ten largest clones hold 15% to 20%. The specimen was peripheral blood. These receptors were collected from a man in his 70s with active COVID-19. CDR3s include the opening cysteine and the closing phenylalanine or tryptophan. The D gene is left open where the match is weak. Expanded clones are given a class, and other clones once, few, many or no size at all.

NA | TRBJ1-2 | TRBV5-8 | NA | TGTGCCAGCAGCCCTTTCTATGGCTACACCTTC | CASSPFYGYTF
NA | TRBJ1-5 | TRBV4-1 | NA | TGCGCCAGCAGCCAAGATGATCCAAGGGGTATCAATCAGCCCCAGCATTTT | CASSQDDPRGINQPQHF
NA | TRBJ2-4 | TRBV6-5 | TRBD1 | TGTGCCAGCGGGCCGGGACAGGGGGCGATCGGGTACTTC | CASGPGQGAIGYF
once | TRBJ2-3 | TRBV7-9 | NA | TGTGCCAGCAGCTTCACAGGGGAGGCGACAGATACGCAGTATTTT | CASSFTGEATDTQYF
NA | TRBJ2-7 | TRBV28 | NA | TGTGCCAGCAGTTCGCGGGGAAGGACCACCTACGAGCAGTACTTC | CASSSRGRTTYEQYF
NA | TRBJ1-5 | TRBV15 | NA | TGTGCCACCAGCAGATCCAGTATGTATAGCAATCAGCCCCAGCATTTT | CATSRSSMYSNQPQHF
NA | TRBJ2-5 | TRBV11-1 | TRBD1 | TGTGCCAGCAGCTCCCTCGAGGGTAGACAGGGCGAGACCCAGTACTTC | CASSSLEGRQGETQYF
NA | TRBJ2-1 | TRBV18 | TRBD2 | TGTGCCAGCTCACCGACTAGCGGTGACTCCTACAATGAGCAGTTCTTC | CASSPTSGDSYNEQFF
NA | TRBJ2-1 | TRBV7-3 | TRBD2 | TGTGCCAGCAGCCCTTCTCGGGGGGGCCCGGAGGAGCAGTTCTTC | CASSPSRGGPEEQFF
once | TRBJ2-5 | TRBV5-1 | NA | TGCGCCAGCAGCCAGGGTCCGTCTACGCAAGAGACCCAGTACTTC | CASSQGPSTQETQYF
NA | TRBJ1-1 | TRBV6-2/TRBV6-3 | NA | TGTGCCAGCAGTTACCGGGGATTAAACACTGAAGCTTTCTTT | CASSYRGLNTEAFF
NA | TRBJ2-7 | TRBV19 | TRBD1 | TGTGCCAGTAGTAAAGACAGGGGAACTTTATACGAGCAGTACTTC | CASSKDRGTLYEQYF
NA | TRBJ1-2 | TRBV28 | NA | TGTGCCAGCAGTTTCGGGGGGCGGTTCTATGGCTACACCTTC | CASSFGGRFYGYTF
NA | TRBJ2-6 | TRBV12-3/TRBV12-4 | NA | TGTGCCAGCGGCCCTCATGGGGCCAACGTCCTGACTTTC | CASGPHGANVLTF
NA | TRBJ1-3 | TRBV5-6 | NA | TGTGCCAGCAGCCTCAGGGGTGGAAACACCATATATTTT | CASSLRGGNTIYF
NA | TRBJ2-7 | TRBV9 | NA | TGTGCCAGCAGCTTTCGGTCTCACTCCTACGAGCAGTACTTC | CASSFRSHSYEQYF
NA | TRBJ2-7 | TRBV4-2 | TRBD2 | TGTGCCAGCAGCCAAGCTACTAGCGGAACTTTCTACGAGCAGTACTTC | CASSQATSGTFYEQYF
NA | TRBJ2-5 | TRBV7-9 | NA | TGTGCCAGCAGCTTATATCAAGAGACCCAGTACTTC | CASSLYQETQYF
NA | TRBJ2-7 | TRBV5-5 | NA | TGTGCCAGCAGCATCAGGGTAGCGGCCCCCTACGAGCAGTACTTC | CASSIRVAAPYEQYF
NA | TRBJ1-2 | TRBV27 | NA | TGTGCCAGCAGGGGACTAGGAAAAGGCTACACCTTC | CASRGLGKGYTF
NA | TRBJ2-1 | TRBV18 | TRBD2 | TGTGCCAGCTCACCACCAAGGACTAGCGGGGGCAATGAGCAGTTCTTC | CASSPPRTSGGNEQFF
NA | TRBJ2-5 | TRBV5-1 | TRBD2 | TGCGCCAGCAGCCCACCCGGACTAGCGGGAGGGCAAGAGACCCAGTACTTC | CASSPPGLAGGQETQYF
NA | TRBJ1-4 | TRBV11-2 | TRBD1 | TGTGCCAGCAGCTTTGAGGCAGGGGGACTACTGTTTTTT | CASSFEAGGLLFF
NA | TRBJ1-4 | TRBV28 | NA | TGTGCCAGCAGTTTAATCGGGGTAACTAATGAAAAACTGTTTTTT | CASSLIGVTNEKLFF
NA | TRBJ2-1 | TRBV4-3 | TRBD2 | TGCGCCAGCAGCCAGCACCCCAGCGGGGAAAACAATGAGCAGTTCTTC | CASSQHPSGENNEQFF
NA | TRBJ2-5 | TRBV27 | NA | TGTGCCAGCGGTCTTGAGGGCGCCCTGGGGGAGACCCAGTACTTC | CASGLEGALGETQYF
once | TRBJ2-5 | TRBV18 | TRBD1 | TGTGCCAGCTCACCTTGGACAGGGGCCCACCAAGAGACCCAGTACTTC | CASSPWTGAHQETQYF
NA | TRBJ1-1 | TRBV6-2/TRBV6-3 | TRBD1 | TGTGCCAGCAGTCTTCGGACAGGGGCAACGAACACTGAAGCTTTCTTT | CASSLRTGATNTEAFF
NA | TRBJ2-1 | TRBV24-1 | TRBD2 | TGTGCCACCAGTGGGACTAGCGGATCCAGCTCCTACAATGAGCAGTTCTTC | CATSGTSGSSSYNEQFF
medium-sized | TRBJ2-1 | TRBV27 | NA | TGTGCCAGCAGTTTATCCCCCAACTCCGATCTTGAGCAGTTCTTC | CASSLSPNSDLEQFF
NA | TRBJ2-3 | TRBV11-3 | NA | TGTGCCAGCAGCTTAGGTGCAGGGGCCGACCCCACAGATACGCAGTATTTT | CASSLGAGADPTDTQYF
NA | TRBJ2-1 | TRBV6-5 | NA | TGTGCCAGCAGAACCGGGACACCATACAATGAGCAGTTCTTC | CASRTGTPYNEQFF
NA | TRBJ2-1 | TRBV27 | NA | TGTGCCAGCCTCGCGGCAGGGGGGTGGGGTCCCTACAATGAGCAGTTCTTC | CASLAAGGWGPYNEQFF
NA | TRBJ2-2 | TRBV7-8 | TRBD2 | TGTGCCAGCAGCTTGTCGACTAGCCGGAACACCGGGGAGCTGTTTTTT | CASSLSTSRNTGELFF
NA | TRBJ2-3 | TRBV18 | TRBD2 | TGTGCCAGCTCAGACCCGGGACTAGCGGGGGGCACAGATACGCAGTATTTT | CASSDPGLAGGTDTQYF
NA | TRBJ1-2 | TRBV27 | NA | TGTGCCAGCAGTTTTTATGCAGGGGAGTATGGCTACACCTTC | CASSFYAGEYGYTF
NA | TRBJ1-5 | TRBV18 | NA | TGTGCCAGCTCACCACCGGGGGCAGGCGGGCAGCCCCAGCATTTT | CASSPPGAGGQPQHF
NA | TRBJ2-7 | TRBV7-6 | TRBD2 | TGTGCCAGCAGCTTAGCGGCGGGGACTAGCTCCTACGAGCAGTACTTC | CASSLAAGTSSYEQYF
NA | TRBJ1-5 | TRBV2 | NA | TGTGCCAGCAGTAGGGACGGGGGGGAAGATCAGCCCCAGCATTTT | CASSRDGGEDQPQHF
NA | TRBJ1-2 | TRBV3-1/TRBV3-2 | NA | TGTGCCAGCAGCCAAGAATCCCTCAGGGTGGGGTATGGCTACACCTTC | CASSQESLRVGYGYTF
NA | TRBJ2-7 | TRBV5-1 | TRBD2 | TGCGCCAGCAGCTTTACCGGGACTAGCGGAACCTACGAGCAGTACTTC | CASSFTGTSGTYEQYF
NA | TRBJ2-4 | TRBV18 | NA | TGTGCCAGCTCACCAGGGACTTGGCTAGCCAAAAACATTCAGTACTTC | CASSPGTWLAKNIQYF
few | TRBJ1-1 | TRBV18 | NA | TGTGCCAGCTCGGCGGACAGAAAGAACACTGAAGCTTTCTTT | CASSADRKNTEAFF
NA | TRBJ2-1 | TRBV7-9 | TRBD2 | TGTGCCAGCAGCCCTTCTAGCGGGGGAGTCTTC | CASSPSSGGVF
NA | TRBJ2-2 | TRBV29-1 | TRBD1 | TGCAGCACTCGGGGACAGGGGGCCGGGGAGCTGTTTTTT | CSTRGQGAGELFF
NA | TRBJ2-7 | TRBV12-3/TRBV12-4 | TRBD1 | TGTGCCAGCAGTTGGGACAGGAGTCACGAGCAGTACTTC | CASSWDRSHEQYF
NA | TRBJ1-5 | TRBV12-3/TRBV12-4 | NA | TGTGCCAGCAGGTTATCGGGAAATCAGCCCCAGCATTTT | CASRLSGNQPQHF
once | TRBJ2-3 | TRBV19 | TRBD1 | TGTGCCAGTAGCTTAGGGACAGGGGCCCCTCGGAATACGCAGTATTTT | CASSLGTGAPRNTQYF
NA | TRBJ1-5 | TRBV7-2 | TRBD1 | TGTGCCAGCAGCCGTCCGGGACAGTACAATCAGCCCCAGCATTTT | CASSRPGQYNQPQHF